This entry describes one T cell receptor (beta chain). The record originates from a study of technical replicates of blood from several donors. TCRdb's table, derived via immunoSEQ multiplex PCR, lists solely in-frame clones and lacks some. This sample carries 80,000 to 100,000 clones, 92% of them seen once, and the ten largest clones take 0.25% to 0.3%. V lost 2 bases to trimming and J lost 2 bases, with 18 bases between them. This CDR3 region has 17 residues. The germline V gene encodes CDR1 SGHVS and CDR2 FNYEAQ. Sequenced: T cells isolated from PBMCs. The rearrangement links TRBV7-6 to TRBJ2-5; weak D call: TRBD2 (6 bases). This TCR was recovered from a human donor in good health. CDR3 nucleotide sequence: TGTGCCAGCAGCTTATATAGTAGCGGAGGCGCACAAGAGACCCAGTACTTC. Translation: CASSLYSSGGAQETQYF.